The 28 T cell receptor beta chains given below trace back to one sample, sequenced in a study of T cells in Graves' hyperthyroidism and ophthalmopathy. It was RNA transcripts that yielded the amplified TCR beta CDR3 regions. The HTBI primer set served for first-round RT-PCR of the TCR CDR3. MiXCR, applied by TCRdb to the multiplex PCR reads, yields one record per CDR3 protein. Counted here are around 200,000 distinct CDR3 sequences, 15% to 20% occurring once; the ten biggest clones make up about 31%. The source material was blood. The origin of the receptors is a woman in her fifties or sixties with Graves' hyperthyroidism.

The table lists this clonotype with many counts. V is TRBV7-2 and J is TRBJ2-1; 9 bases agree with TRBD1. Germline CDR1 SGHTA, CDR2 FQGNSA. The V segment lost 5 bases and the J segment 4 bases; nucleotides outside the gene matches: 6. This CDR3 region has 15 residues. CDR3 DNA: TGTGCCAGCAGCACAGGGGGCGCATCATACAATGAGCAGTTCTTC. Residues: CASSTGGASYNEQFF.

This clonotype has just a few counts. The V call is TRBV28, the J call TRBJ2-3; D remains unclear. Germline V gene sequence: CDR1 MDHEN, CDR2 SYDVKM. The V and J ends lost 6 bases and 4 bases respectively, with 17 bases between them. The CDR3 extends over 15 amino acids. CDR3 sequence: CASSSPGHAADTQYF. The CDR3 region has the DNA TGTGCCAGCAGCTCCCCGGGCCATGCGGCAGATACGCAGTATTTT.

The chain couples TRBV6-1 to TRBJ2-2; D unclear. The germline V gene has CDR1 MNHNS and CDR2 SASEGT. This CDR3 contains 13 residues. Trimming left V 8 bases short and J 2 bases short, with 9 bases between. CDR3 sequence: CASDRGNTGELFF. For the CDR3, the DNA is TGTGCCAGCGATCGAGGAAACACCGGGGAGCTGTTTTTT.

This clonotype occurred once. The V call is TRBV28, the J call TRBJ2-5; 8 bases map to TRBD2. The trim removed 4 bases at V and 5 bases at J, leaving 6 bases unmatched. Germline V gene data show CDR1 as MDHEN and CDR2 as SYDVKM. The CDR3 is 14 amino acids. The CDR3 coding sequence is TGTGCCAGCAGTTCAGCGGGGGCGCTGGAGACCCAGTACTTC. Its translation: CASSSAGALETQYF.

The chain couples TRBV2 to TRBJ1-1; TRBD1 matches at 9 bases. The CDR3 extends over 14 amino acids. The V and J ends lost 7 bases and 1 base, in that order; junction bases with no gene match: 4. In germline, CDR1 is SNHLY, CDR2 FYNNEI. The CDR3 spells CASKGTGRNTEAFF. The DNA of the CDR3 is TGTGCCAGCAAAGGGACAGGGAGGAACACTGAAGCTTTCTTT.

This clonotype was counted ten times or more. The J gene is TRBJ2-7, the V gene TRBV25-1; D gene unclear. Germline V lookup: CDR1 MGHDK, CDR2 SYGVNS. Trimming stripped 1 base from V and 4 bases from J, with 11 bases between. This CDR3 is 14 amino acids long. The CDR3 protein is CASSESGSDYEQYF. The CDR3 DNA reads as TGTGCCAGCAGTGAATCTGGCAGCGATTACGAGCAGTACTTC.

This clonotype appeared many times. The chain couples TRBV6-1 to TRBJ1-1; D is unclear. V was clipped by 8 bases and J by 1 base, with 11 bases between them. The germline CDR1 and CDR2 sequences are MNHNS and SASEGT. This CDR3 contains 13 residues. The chain's CDR3 is CASFSTTNTEAFF. The CDR3, as DNA: TGTGCCAGCTTCTCGACAACGAACACTGAAGCTTTCTTT.

This clonotype showed up many times. CDR3 in amino acids: CASRDWSSTDTQYF. The CDR3 nucleotides read TGTGCCAGCAGGGACTGGTCTAGCACAGATACGCAGTATTTT. The chain employs TRBV27 and TRBJ2-3; TRBD2 might be the D (5 bases). CDR3 length equals 14 residues. Looked up from germline, CDR1 is MNHEY and CDR2 is SMNVEV (reference sequence). V was trimmed by 6 bases and J by 0 bases, leaving 10 bases between them.

This clonotype was counted many times. The chain is built from TRBV6-5 and TRBJ2-5; 9 bases agree with TRBD2. Germline assignment: CDR1 MNHEY and CDR2 SVGAGI. The CDR3 sequence is 16 residues long. Trimming at V came to 0 bases and at J to 2 bases, leaving 4 bases not matched to a gene. The CDR3 here is CASSYSGAGGQETQYF. The CDR3 DNA reads TGTGCCAGCAGTTACTCGGGGGCGGGGGGGCAAGAGACCCAGTACTTC.

This clonotype appeared many times. The chain links TRBV12-3 or TRBV12-4 to TRBJ2-7, with 11 positions matching TRBD2. V gave up 8 bases and J gave up 1 base; unmatched junction bases: 4. The CDR3 has 14 residues. CDR3 residues: CASEASGGSYEQYF. The CDR3 coding sequence is TGTGCCAGCGAAGCTAGCGGGGGGTCCTACGAGCAGTACTTC.

This clonotype was seen a handful of times. The chain recombines TRBV6-1 with TRBJ1-2, with D perhaps matching TRBD1 (6 bases). The germline CDR1 and CDR2 sequences are MNHNS and SASEGT. Trimming left V 2 bases short and J 8 bases short, with 15 bases between. This CDR3 is built from 14 residues. This CDR3 reads CASSEYRGARGYTF. DNA of the CDR3: TGTGCCAGCAGTGAATATAGGGGGGCTCGAGGCTACACCTTC.

The chain combines TRBV20-1 with TRBJ2-1; tentative D call: TRBD1 (6 bases). Near its end, the DNA agrees better with TRBJ2-7, so the J call may be wrong. Germline lookup yields CDR1 DFQATT and CDR2 SNEGSKA (reference sequence). This CDR3 is built from 15 residues. DNA for the CDR3: TGCAGTGCTAGAGATCCAGGGGTTGCCTACAATGAGCAGTACTTC. Its translation is CSARDPGVAYNEQYF.

This clonotype was seen a few times. V gene TRBV4-1 combines with J gene TRBJ1-4; a possible D gene is TRBD1 (5 bases). Germline CDR1 MGHRA, CDR2 YSYEKL. The germline V and J ends were trimmed by 1 base and 8 bases, with 23 bases remaining between them. The CDR3 totals 18 residues. CDR3 bases: TGCGCCAGCAGCCAAGTTGGTAGGGAAGGCCAGGGCAAGGAAAAACTGTTTTTT. It is translated as CASSQVGREGQGKEKLFF.

A few counts support this clonotype. V gene TRBV19 combines with J gene TRBJ2-1; D is possibly TRBD1 or TRBD2 (5 bases each). Trimming left V 5 bases short and J 12 bases short, with 17 bases between. CDR1 is LNHDA, CDR2 SQIVND, per germline (reference sequence). CDR3 length: 13 residues. The CDR3 protein is CASSPRPGSGQFF. Written as DNA, the CDR3 is TGTGCCAGTAGTCCCCGACCAGGGAGCGGGCAGTTCTTC.

This clonotype was found many times. The V call is TRBV3-1, the J call TRBJ2-2; 7 bases map to TRBD1. The V gene end was trimmed by 6 bases and the J gene end by 6 bases; junction bases not matched to a gene: 1. The germline gives CDR1 LGHDT, CDR2 YNNKEL (reference sequence). The CDR3 has 12 residues. The CDR3 DNA reads TGTGCCAGCAGGACAGGGCCCGGGGAGCTGTTTTTT. Translation: CASRTGPGELFF. Filled out from reference TRBV3-1 and TRBJ2-2, the complete variable domain reads DTAVSQTPKYLVTQMGNDKSIKCEQNLGHDTMYWYKQDSKKFLKIMFSYNNKELIINETVPNRFSPKSPDKAHLNLHINSLELGDSAVYFCASRTGPGELFFGEGSRLTVL.

V and J are TRBV4-2 and TRBJ1-1; D remains ambiguous. The germline V gene has CDR1 LGHNA and CDR2 YNFKEQ. The CDR3 is 15 residues long. Trimming shortened V by 0 bases and J by 5 bases, and 13 bases separated the two germline ends. CDR3 loop: CASSQEGGGGTEAFF. The CDR3, as DNA: TGTGCCAGCAGCCAAGAAGGAGGAGGAGGGACTGAAGCTTTCTTT.

There are many counts of this clonotype. J is TRBJ2-7 and V is TRBV12-5, with 7 nucleotides matching TRBD1. The V segment lost 0 bases and the J segment 3 bases; nucleotides outside the gene matches: 8. This CDR3 contains 16 residues. The germline CDR1 and CDR2 sequences are LGHNT and FRNRAP. As DNA, the CDR3 is TGTGCTAGTGGTTTGGTACGGTCCAGGGACAGCTACGAGCAGTACTTC. Encoded protein: CASGLVRSRDSYEQYF.

This clonotype was counted many times. The chain joins TRBV27 to TRBJ2-7; 9 bases fit TRBD2. Germline trimming cut 5 bases from V and 2 bases from J; bases unmatched to any gene: 10. Germline assignment: CDR1 MNHEY and CDR2 SMNVEV (reference sequence). The CDR3 has 16 amino acids. CDR3 loop: CASSRTIAGVTYEQYF. The CDR3 DNA reads TGTGCCAGCAGTCGTACTATAGCGGGGGTTACCTACGAGCAGTACTTC.

This clonotype was detected only a few times. The chain links TRBV9 to TRBJ2-2; D may be TRBD1 (6 bases). The V end lost 4 bases, the J end lost 9 bases, and 7 bases lay between the germline ends. Germline V gives CDR1 SGDLS, CDR2 YYNGEE. The length of the CDR3 is 11 residues. This chain's CDR3 is CASSTGWELFF. The CDR3 DNA sequence: TGTGCCAGCAGCACAGGGTGGGAGCTGTTTTTT.

In its sample, this clonotype was seen many times. The rearrangement links TRBV6-1 to TRBJ1-2, with D perhaps matching TRBD1 (5 bases). Trimming removed 8 bases at V and 5 bases at J, with 18 bases between. The length of the CDR3 is 14 residues. Germline loops: CDR1 MNHNS, CDR2 SASEGT. CDR3 loop: CASSLQARGYGYTF. Written as DNA, the CDR3 is TGTGCCAGCTCCCTGCAGGCCCGGGGGTATGGCTACACCTTC.

The CDR3 DNA sequence: TGTGCCAGCAGTTTGTCCCCGACCCATGAGCAGTACTTC. This encodes CASSLSPTHEQYF. This rearrangement joins TRBV6-2 or TRBV6-3 to TRBJ2-7, with D unresolved. From germline, CDR1 is MNHEY and CDR2 SVGEGT. The V gene lost 4 bases and the J gene lost 7 bases, with 14 bases spanning the gap. The CDR3 length is 13 residues.

This clonotype was detected ten times or more. V and J are TRBV29-1 and TRBJ1-1; 9 nucleotides agree with TRBD1. This CDR3 has 14 amino acids. Germline V gene lookup returns CDR1 SQVTM and CDR2 ANQGSEA. The V and J ends lost 2 bases and 2 bases, in that order; junction bases with no gene match: 3. CDR3 region: CSVEQGQGNTEAFF. For the CDR3, the DNA is TGCAGCGTTGAACAGGGACAGGGTAACACTGAAGCTTTCTTT. The variable domain in full, with the rest retrieved from reference TRBV29-1 and TRBJ1-1, is SAVISQKPSRDICQRGTSLTIQCQVDSQVTMMFWYRQQPGQSLTLIATANQGSEATYESGFVIDKFPISRPNLTFSTLTVSNMSPEDSSIYLCSVEQGQGNTEAFFGQGTRLTVV.

The CDR3 loop is CASSLTPRNRRNTDTQYF. The DNA of the CDR3 is TGTGCCAGCAGCTTAACCCCCAGGAACAGGAGAAACACAGATACGCAGTATTTT. The V gene is TRBV4-2, the J gene TRBJ2-3; possible D gene TRBD1, 5 bases. The CDR3 loop spans 18 amino acids. Germline V lookup: CDR1 LGHNA, CDR2 YNFKEQ. V lost 5 bases, J lost 2 bases, and 23 bases lay in between.

In this sample, this clonotype turned up many times. The V call is TRBV6-1, the J call TRBJ1-2; the D gene is possibly TRBD1 (5 bases). Looked up from germline, CDR1 is MNHNS and CDR2 is SASEGT. V lost 5 bases and J 2 bases, leaving 9 bases between the germline ends. This CDR3 has 13 residues. The CDR3 sequence: CASSLAGNYGYTF. CDR3 DNA: TGTGCCAGCAGTCTGGCAGGGAACTATGGCTACACCTTC.

This clonotype was counted many times. V and J are TRBV6-2 or TRBV6-3 and TRBJ2-5; 7 bases are shared with TRBD1. The CDR3 spans 14 residues. Trimming removed 6 bases from V and 5 bases from J; junction bases left unmatched: 9. Germline CDR1 reads MNHEY; CDR2 reads SVGEGT. In DNA, the CDR3 is TGTGCCAGCAGCCCACGACAGGGTTACGAGACCCAGTACTTC. Residues: CASSPRQGYETQYF.

The table lists this clonotype with a few counts. The chain couples TRBV6-5 to TRBJ1-3; no clear D. Trimming left V 5 bases short and J 0 bases short, with 11 bases between. Germline V CDR1 and CDR2: MNHEY, SVGAGI. The CDR3 is made up of 15 amino acids. CDR3 in amino acids: CASSTDSYSGNTIYF. CDR3 nucleotide sequence: TGTGCCAGCAGTACCGATAGTTACTCTGGAAACACCATATATTTT.

This clonotype was recorded a few times. This sequence joins TRBV18 and TRBJ1-1; D remains unclear. Trimming left V 5 bases short and J 4 bases short, with 26 bases between. Germline loops: CDR1 KGHSH, CDR2 LQKENI. This CDR3 spans 18 amino acids. As DNA, the CDR3 is TGTGCCAGCTCAACAGAGCAACGACCAAACTCGGTGGGCACTGAAGCTTTCTTT. As protein: CASSTEQRPNSVGTEAFF.

This clonotype has at least ten counts. The CDR3 DNA sequence: TGCGCCAGCAGCCCCGGACTAGCGGGGGGCCAAAACATTCAGTACTTC. Translation: CASSPGLAGGQNIQYF. This sequence joins TRBV5-1 and TRBJ2-4; 14 nucleotides agree with TRBD2. This CDR3 spans 16 amino acids. CDR1 is SGHRS, CDR2 YFSETQ, per germline. V shed 4 bases, J shed 5 bases, and the junction held 5 bases outside the gene matches.